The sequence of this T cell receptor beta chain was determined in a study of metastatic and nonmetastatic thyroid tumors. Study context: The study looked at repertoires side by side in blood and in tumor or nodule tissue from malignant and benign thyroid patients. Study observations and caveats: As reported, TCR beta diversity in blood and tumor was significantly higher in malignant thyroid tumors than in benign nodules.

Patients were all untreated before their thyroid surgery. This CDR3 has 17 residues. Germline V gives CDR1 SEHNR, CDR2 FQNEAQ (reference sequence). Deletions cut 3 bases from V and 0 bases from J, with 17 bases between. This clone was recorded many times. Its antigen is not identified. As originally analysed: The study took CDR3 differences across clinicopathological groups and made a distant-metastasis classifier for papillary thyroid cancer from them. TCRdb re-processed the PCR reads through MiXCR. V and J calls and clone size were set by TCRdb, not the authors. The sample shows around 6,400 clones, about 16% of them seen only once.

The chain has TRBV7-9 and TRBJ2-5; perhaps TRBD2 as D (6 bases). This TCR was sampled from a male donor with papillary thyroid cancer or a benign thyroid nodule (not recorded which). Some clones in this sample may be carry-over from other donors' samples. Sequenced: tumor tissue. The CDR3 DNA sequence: TGTGCCAGCAGCTTTCCCCCCACGGGAGTTTACCAAGAGACCCAGTACTTC. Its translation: CASSFPPTGVYQETQYF.